This entry is about one T cell receptor (beta chain). The antigen remains unidentified. Different DNA sequences within this sample yield the same CDR3. The germline V gene encodes CDR1 SEHNR and CDR2 FQNEAQ (reference sequence). V lost 5 bases and J lost 4, with 15 bases in between. The CDR3 spans 15 residues. The data belong to a study of cytomegalovirus exposure and HLA in healthy donors. Findings and limits, study-wide: Many donors shared some public TCRs, even though most TCR sequences were rare. Excluded: some indistinguishable V segments such as TRBV6-2 and TRBV6-3.

With 60 Vbeta and 13 Jbeta primers, the PCR was carried out. Clones were sequenced by immunoSEQ multiplex PCR, and TCRdb holds only the in-frame ones, with some missing. The sample yields fewer than 110,000 clones, 74% seen once. This TCR was recovered from a woman aged 40-49 years in good health and CMV-seropositive. The sample was PBMCs. The rearrangement uses TRBV7-9 and TRBJ2-1, with D perhaps matching TRBD2 (7 bases). CDR3 loop: CASSPPGGPYNEQFF. CDR3 bases: TGTGCCAGCAGCCCCCCGGGGGGCCCATACAATGAGCAGTTCTTC.